One and the same sample provided the 20 T cell receptor beta chains below, sequenced in a study of graft-versus-host responses after intestinal transplantation. Assay used: immunoSEQ multiplex PCR; TCRdb lists only in-frame clones, some missing. Found here are under 65,000 clones, around 92% of them singletons; the top ten hold 0.38%. No antigen is known for these receptors. The material was unstimulated CD4+ T cells sorted from spleen or lymph node cells, obtained before transplant. The origin of the receptors is a human donor who was the organ donor for an intestinal transplant.

This chain joins TRBV4-3 and TRBJ2-7; 7 nucleotides match TRBD2. CDR1 LGHNA and CDR2 YSLEER come from the germline V gene. The CDR3 runs 14 residues. Unmatched junction bases numbered 6, after V lost 4 bases and J lost 3 bases. CDR3 bases: TGCGCCAGCAGCCTTCAGCGGGGTTACTACGAGCAGTACTTC. This translates into CASSLQRGYYEQYF.

The chain has TRBV7-6 and TRBJ2-1, with D unclear. Per germline, CDR1 SGHVS and CDR2 FNYEAQ. V was trimmed by 1 base and J by 4 bases, leaving 11 bases between them. The CDR3 extends over 15 amino acids. The CDR3 is CASSLVLTSYNEQFF. The CDR3 nucleotides read TGTGCCAGCAGCTTAGTCTTGACCTCATACAATGAGCAGTTCTTC.

The chain is built from TRBV25-1 and TRBJ2-7; weak D call: TRBD1 (6 bases). V was clipped by 5 bases and J by 3 bases, with 11 bases between them. The length of the CDR3 is 13 residues. In germline, CDR1 is MGHDK, CDR2 SYGVNS. Written as DNA, the CDR3 is TGTGCCAGCAGTACCGCGGACAGCTACGAGCAGTACTTC. Translation gives CASSTADSYEQYF.

The chain has TRBV16 and TRBJ1-5; no clear D. CDR1 KGHSY and CDR2 FQNENV come from the germline V gene. Between the trimmed V and J ends, which lost 3 bases and 2 bases, there was a span of 11 bases. The CDR3 runs to 15 residues. The CDR3: CASSHGSMGNQPQHF. CDR3 bases: TGTGCCAGCAGCCACGGGTCTATGGGCAATCAGCCCCAGCATTTT.

V and J are TRBV5-1 and TRBJ2-7; 9 positions match TRBD2. The CDR3 runs 19 residues. The J segment lost 3 bases and the V segment lost 1 base, leaving 17 bases of the junction unmatched. CDR1 is SGHRS, CDR2 YFSETQ, per germline. This CDR3 reads CASSLKLAGALVPHYEQYF. DNA of the CDR3: TGCGCCAGCAGCTTGAAATTAGCGGGGGCCCTCGTACCCCACTACGAGCAGTACTTC.

The gene calls are TRBV7-2 and TRBJ1-3; 9 bases are shared with TRBD1. This CDR3 is 15 amino acids long. V was clipped by 5 bases and J by 0 bases; unmatched bases: 2. Germline V gene sequence: CDR1 SGHTA, CDR2 FQGNSA. The CDR3 loop is CASSGQGRSGNTIYF. CDR3 nucleotides: TGTGCCAGCAGCGGACAGGGGCGCTCTGGAAACACCATATATTTT.

J is TRBJ2-7 and V is TRBV29-1; 7 nucleotides line up with TRBD1. CDR1 SQVTM and CDR2 ANQGSEA come from the germline V gene. The CDR3 sequence is 12 residues long. The trim removed 7 bases at V and 2 bases at J, leaving 5 bases unmatched. The CDR3 here is CSASTGPYEQYF. For the CDR3, the DNA is TGCAGCGCCTCGACAGGGCCCTACGAGCAGTACTTC.

The rearrangement joins TRBV7-9 to TRBJ1-2, with a weak D call TRBD1 (6 bases). V lost 5 bases to trimming and J lost 6 bases, with 13 bases between them. This CDR3 has 13 amino acids. Germline V gene sequence: CDR1 SEHNR, CDR2 FQNEAQ (reference sequence). As DNA, the CDR3 is TGTGCCAGCAGCATTCGGGGGGCGGATGGCTACACCTTC. Protein sequence: CASSIRGADGYTF.

The V call is TRBV28, the J call TRBJ2-1; TRBD2 agrees at 8 bases. V lost 7 bases, J lost 2 bases, and 10 bases stayed unmatched. The CDR3 is made up of 16 amino acids. The germline CDR1 and CDR2 sequences are MDHEN and SYDVKM. For the CDR3, the DNA is TGTGCCAGCATCGACGGGGGGGGGTTTACCTACAATGAGCAGTTCTTC. It specifies CASIDGGGFTYNEQFF.

The gene calls are TRBV6-5 and TRBJ1-3; 7 nucleotides align to TRBD1. This CDR3 has 15 residues. The germline V gene has CDR1 MNHEY and CDR2 SVGAGI. After removal of 5 bases from V and 3 bases from J, the junction contained 7 bases not matched to a gene. The CDR3 protein is CASSPLGQVGNTIYF. The DNA of the CDR3 is TGTGCCAGCAGTCCCCTTGGACAGGTTGGAAACACCATATATTTT.

The chain combines TRBV5-4 with TRBJ2-5, with TRBD2 identical over 8 bases. The CDR3 spans 16 residues. Unmatched junction bases numbered 14, after V lost 5 bases and J lost 5 bases. CDR1 SGHNT and CDR2 YYREEE come from the germline V gene (reference sequence). Written as DNA, the CDR3 is TGTGCCAGCAGTTCCCAGACTAGCGACCTGAAGGAGACCCAGTACTTC. This gives the protein CASSSQTSDLKETQYF.

A remark on this clone: This CDR3 is also generated by other DNA sequences in the sample. This chain joins TRBV4-1 and TRBJ1-2; D gene ambiguous. Trimming stripped 1 base from V and 4 bases from J, with 13 bases between. This CDR3 has 15 residues. Germline assignment: CDR1 MGHRA and CDR2 YSYEKL. The CDR3 DNA sequence: TGCGCCAGCAGCCAAGGGATGGGCGCGACCTATGGCTACACCTTC. Translated, it gives CASSQGMGATYGYTF.

The chain carries TRBV2 and TRBJ2-2, with 9 bases identical to TRBD1. CDR3 size: 18 residues. V lost 6 bases, J lost 3 bases, and 14 bases stayed unmatched. Per the germline V gene, CDR1 is SNHLY and CDR2 is FYNNEI. The CDR3 DNA is TGTGCCAGCAGCAACAGAGAGTGGGACAGGGCTTACACCGGGGAGCTGTTTTTT. As protein: CASSNREWDRAYTGELFF.

The chain couples TRBV7-2 to TRBJ1-1, with a tentative D call TRBD1 (6 bases). The germline V gene encodes CDR1 SGHTA and CDR2 FQGNSA. The V end was cut by 4 bases, the J end by 10 bases, with 13 bases between. The CDR3 loop spans 12 amino acids. The CDR3 loop reads CASSSGGPVAFF. CDR3 coding DNA: TGTGCCAGCAGCTCGGGGGGGCCAGTAGCTTTCTTT.

The CDR3 nucleotides are TGTGCCAGCAGAGGTGCGCGCGGGGGTATAGAGACCCAGTACTTC. Translated: CASRGARGGIETQYF. V is TRBV28 and J is TRBJ2-5; 7 bases are a match to TRBD2. This CDR3 spans 15 amino acids. Germline V gene lookup returns CDR1 MDHEN and CDR2 SYDVKM. With 6 bases clipped from V and 4 bases from J, the junction kept 11 bases outside the gene matches.

The V call is TRBV6-5, the J call TRBJ1-5; possible D gene TRBD1, 6 bases. The V gene lost 5 bases and the J gene lost 11 bases, with 19 bases spanning the gap. The CDR3 totals 14 residues. The germline gives CDR1 MNHEY, CDR2 SVGAGI. The CDR3 DNA sequence: TGTGCCAGCAGTGAAATGACAGGAGGGTTAGCCCAGCATTTT. Its translation: CASSEMTGGLAQHF.

V usage is TRBV7-2 and J usage is TRBJ1-2, with unresolved D. V was shortened by 6 bases and J by 6 bases, with 20 bases between the two germline ends. The CDR3 is 15 residues long. CDR1 and CDR2 from the germline V gene are SGHTA and FQGNSA. Written as DNA, the CDR3 is TGTGCCAGCAGTTTTAACCTCCTCTCGGTGGATGGCTACACCTTC. Its translation: CASSFNLLSVDGYTF. The complete variable domain, with remaining parts taken from reference TRBV7-2 and TRBJ1-2, reads GAGVSQSPSNKVTEKGKDVELRCDPISGHTALYWYRQSLGQGLEFLIYFQGNSAPDKSGLPSDRFSAERTGGSVSTLTIQRTQQEDSAVYLCASSFNLLSVDGYTFGSGTRLTVV.

V and J are TRBV6-5 and TRBJ1-2; TRBD1 aligns across 11 bases. The CDR3 consists of 16 residues. With 2 bases clipped from V and 8 bases from J, the junction kept 10 bases outside the gene matches. Germline CDR1 MNHEY, CDR2 SVGAGI. CDR3 loop: CASSYEPGQGVKGYTF. CDR3 nucleotide sequence: TGTGCCAGCAGTTACGAGCCGGGACAGGGGGTGAAGGGCTACACCTTC.

The chain carries TRBV7-2 and TRBJ2-5, with D possibly being TRBD2 (5 bases). The CDR3 contains 15 residues. Between the trimmed V and J ends, which lost 1 base and 6 bases, there was a span of 15 bases. Germline CDR1 is SGHTA and CDR2 is FQGNSA. In DNA, the CDR3 is TGTGCCAGCAGCTTAGTTAGAGGGATAACCCAGACCCAGTACTTC. It encodes CASSLVRGITQTQYF.

This chain links TRBV2 with TRBJ1-5; 11 bases align to TRBD1. CDR3 length: 15 residues. Losses at the gene ends were 4 bases for V and 4 bases for J; bases not matched to a gene: 3. Germline CDR1 is SNHLY and CDR2 is FYNNEI. As DNA, the CDR3 is TGTGCCAGCAGTGCCGGGACAGGGGGTAATCAGCCCCAGCATTTT. It encodes CASSAGTGGNQPQHF.